This is a list of T cell receptor beta chains from one sample in a study of human T cells and chemical hapten exposure. One entry per CDR3 protein results from TCRdb running MiXCR on the RACE reads. The sample shows over 95,000 distinct CDR3 sequences, roughly 12% of them seen only once. The source was whole blood, collected in connection with sensitization to the hapten diphenylcyclopropenone (DPC). Receptor source: a woman aged 40 to 55 with alopecia areata. Some clones in this sample may be carry-over from other donors' samples. The CDR3 runs from the conserved cysteine through the conserved F or W. A D gene is named only where the DNA matches it firmly. Clone size appears in some rows only: once, few, many, or a class for an expanded clone.

v_call: TRBV7-9; d_call: TRBD2; j_call: TRBJ2-5; clone_size: NA; cdr3_nt: TGTGCCAGCAGCTCCGGACTAGCGGGACTCGGAGAGACCCAGTACTTC; cdr3_aa: CASSSGLAGLGETQYF
v_call: TRBV29-1; d_call: NA; j_call: TRBJ1-1; clone_size: few; cdr3_nt: TGCAGCGCGGCGGTCAGCAACACTGAAGCTTTCTTT; cdr3_aa: CSAAVSNTEAFF
v_call: TRBV11-3; d_call: NA; j_call: TRBJ2-1; clone_size: NA; cdr3_nt: TGTGCCAGCAGCTTAGTAGGGCAGGGGTACGACGAGCAGTTCTTC; cdr3_aa: CASSLVGQGYDEQFF
v_call: TRBV7-2; d_call: NA; j_call: TRBJ1-2; clone_size: NA; cdr3_nt: TGTGCCAGCAGCTTTACAGGGACTTATGGCTACACCTTC; cdr3_aa: CASSFTGTYGYTF
v_call: TRBV20-1; d_call: NA; j_call: TRBJ1-5; clone_size: many; cdr3_nt: TGCAGTGCTAGAGATCCCAGGGGAGGTCAGCCCCAGCATTTT; cdr3_aa: CSARDPRGGQPQHF
v_call: TRBV7-2; d_call: NA; j_call: TRBJ1-1; clone_size: many; cdr3_nt: TGTGCCAGCAGCTTAGTTTTGGGGCAGGGGAGGGCTGAAGCTTTCTTT; cdr3_aa: CASSLVLGQGRAEAFF
v_call: TRBV20-1; d_call: NA; j_call: TRBJ1-2; clone_size: few; cdr3_nt: TGCAGTGCTAGTCCGGGTATGACCGTCTATGGCTACACCTTC; cdr3_aa: CSASPGMTVYGYTF
v_call: TRBV10-3; d_call: NA; j_call: TRBJ2-1; clone_size: NA; cdr3_nt: TGTGCCATCAGCGAGAGGGGTTACAATGAGCAGTTCTTC; cdr3_aa: CAISERGYNEQFF
v_call: TRBV7-2; d_call: NA; j_call: TRBJ2-7; clone_size: many; cdr3_nt: TGTGCCAGCAGCTTAGTCGGTCCGGGCGAGCAGTACTTC; cdr3_aa: CASSLVGPGEQYF
v_call: TRBV10-3; d_call: TRBD1; j_call: TRBJ2-5; clone_size: few; cdr3_nt: TGTGCCATCAAGGGAGACAGGGGGTCCCAAGAGACCCAGTACTTC; cdr3_aa: CAIKGDRGSQETQYF
v_call: TRBV7-9; d_call: TRBD1; j_call: TRBJ1-2; clone_size: NA; cdr3_nt: TGTGCCAGCAGCCTTGGGACAGGGAATACCTATGGCTACACCTTC; cdr3_aa: CASSLGTGNTYGYTF
v_call: TRBV7-3; d_call: NA; j_call: TRBJ2-3; clone_size: NA; cdr3_nt: TGTGCCAGCAGCCCCTGGGGCGAGGGAACAGAGTCAGATACGCAGTATTTT; cdr3_aa: CASSPWGEGTESDTQYF
v_call: TRBV6-2/TRBV6-3; d_call: NA; j_call: TRBJ2-7; clone_size: few; cdr3_nt: TGTGCCAGCAGCCCAATAGGGACCGCTAGCTCCTACGAGCAGTACTTC; cdr3_aa: CASSPIGTASSYEQYF
v_call: TRBV29-1; d_call: NA; j_call: TRBJ2-2; clone_size: few; cdr3_nt: TGCAGCGTTGAAGAGGCGTCCCCGAACACCGGGGAGCTGTTTTTT; cdr3_aa: CSVEEASPNTGELFF
v_call: TRBV2; d_call: NA; j_call: TRBJ2-2; clone_size: few; cdr3_nt: TGTGCCAGCAGTCTGGGACGGTCCTACACCGGGGAGCTGTTTTTT; cdr3_aa: CASSLGRSYTGELFF
v_call: TRBV11-2; d_call: NA; j_call: TRBJ2-4; clone_size: NA; cdr3_nt: TGTGCCAGCAGCTGGGCTGCGGCCAAAAACATTCAGTACTTC; cdr3_aa: CASSWAAAKNIQYF
v_call: TRBV4-1; d_call: NA; j_call: TRBJ2-7; clone_size: few; cdr3_nt: TGCGCCAGCAGCCAAGATCGGGCGGAGTCCTACGAGCAGTACTTC; cdr3_aa: CASSQDRAESYEQYF
v_call: TRBV7-2; d_call: NA; j_call: TRBJ2-5; clone_size: NA; cdr3_nt: TGTGCCAGCAGCTTAGGTGGGGGGCAAGAGACCCAGTACTTC; cdr3_aa: CASSLGGGQETQYF
v_call: TRBV29-1; d_call: TRBD1; j_call: TRBJ2-1; clone_size: NA; cdr3_nt: TGCAGCGGGCAGGGACAGGTTATCTACAATGAGCAGTTCTTC; cdr3_aa: CSGQGQVIYNEQFF
v_call: TRBV6-1; d_call: NA; j_call: TRBJ1-6; clone_size: few; cdr3_nt: TGTGCCAGCAGTGATCAGATCTATAATTCACCCCTCCACTTT; cdr3_aa: CASSDQIYNSPLHF
v_call: TRBV5-6; d_call: TRBD1; j_call: TRBJ2-3; clone_size: few; cdr3_nt: TGTGCCAGCAGCTCGCCGGGACAGAACACAGATACGCAGTATTTT; cdr3_aa: CASSSPGQNTDTQYF
v_call: TRBV19; d_call: TRBD2; j_call: TRBJ2-1; clone_size: few; cdr3_nt: TGTGCCAGTAGTACGACTCCGGGACTAGCGGGCTACAATGAGCAGTTCTTC; cdr3_aa: CASSTTPGLAGYNEQFF
v_call: TRBV5-6; d_call: NA; j_call: TRBJ1-1; clone_size: few; cdr3_nt: TGTGCCAGCAGCTCGACTATATCTGGGGTACGGACTGAAGCTTTCTTT; cdr3_aa: CASSSTISGVRTEAFF
v_call: TRBV11-3; d_call: TRBD1; j_call: TRBJ1-5; clone_size: NA; cdr3_nt: TGTGCCAGCAGCTTAGGGGACAGGGCTAAACAGCCCCAGCATTTT; cdr3_aa: CASSLGDRAKQPQHF
v_call: TRBV12-3/TRBV12-4; d_call: NA; j_call: TRBJ2-6; clone_size: many; cdr3_nt: TGTGCCAGCAGTGTCAGCTCTGGGGCCAACGTCCTGACTTTC; cdr3_aa: CASSVSSGANVLTF
v_call: TRBV6-2/TRBV6-3; d_call: NA; j_call: TRBJ2-3; clone_size: many; cdr3_nt: TGTGCCAGCTTGGGATCTAGCACAGATACGCAGTATTTT; cdr3_aa: CASLGSSTDTQYF
v_call: TRBV24-1; d_call: NA; j_call: TRBJ2-2; clone_size: few; cdr3_nt: TGTGCCACCAGTGACTGGGGGACCGGGGAGCTGTTTTTT; cdr3_aa: CATSDWGTGELFF
v_call: TRBV28; d_call: NA; j_call: TRBJ1-2; clone_size: few; cdr3_nt: TGTGCCAGCAGTTTCCCCACTACCGGACAGTTCAGTCCTGGCTACACCTTC; cdr3_aa: CASSFPTTGQFSPGYTF
v_call: TRBV7-9; d_call: NA; j_call: TRBJ2-5; clone_size: few; cdr3_nt: TGTGCCAGCAGCTACACGACAGCCCAAGAGACCCAGTACTTC; cdr3_aa: CASSYTTAQETQYF
v_call: TRBV5-1; d_call: TRBD1; j_call: TRBJ2-2; clone_size: few; cdr3_nt: TGCGCCAGCAGCTTAACGGGACAGGCCAACACCGGGGAGCTGTTTTTT; cdr3_aa: CASSLTGQANTGELFF
v_call: TRBV2; d_call: NA; j_call: TRBJ1-4; clone_size: few; cdr3_nt: TGTGCCAGCAGTGAAGTGCAGGGGAGGGAAAAACTGTTTTTT; cdr3_aa: CASSEVQGREKLFF
v_call: TRBV20-1; d_call: NA; j_call: TRBJ1-2; clone_size: NA; cdr3_nt: TGCAGTGCTAGAGGGCCGTCCCCCTCTTCTTATGGCTACACCTTC; cdr3_aa: CSARGPSPSSYGYTF
v_call: TRBV28; d_call: TRBD1; j_call: TRBJ1-5; clone_size: NA; cdr3_nt: TGTGCCAGCAGGCTGGGGACAGGGGGCTTGCGGCCCCAGCATTTT; cdr3_aa: CASRLGTGGLRPQHF
v_call: TRBV7-8; d_call: NA; j_call: TRBJ2-3; clone_size: many; cdr3_nt: TGTGCCAGCAGCTTAGCGTTACACACAGATACGCAGTATTTT; cdr3_aa: CASSLALHTDTQYF
v_call: TRBV4-2; d_call: TRBD1; j_call: TRBJ1-5; clone_size: few; cdr3_nt: TGTGCCAGCAGCAAAGACAGGGCGGGCAATCAGCCCCAGCATTTT; cdr3_aa: CASSKDRAGNQPQHF
v_call: TRBV10-3; d_call: NA; j_call: TRBJ2-3; clone_size: few; cdr3_nt: TGTGCCATCAGTCGGACAGACACGTCGCCTAGCACAGATACGCAGTATTTT; cdr3_aa: CAISRTDTSPSTDTQYF
v_call: TRBV20-1; d_call: NA; j_call: TRBJ1-5; clone_size: many; cdr3_nt: TGCAGTGCTAGGTTAGGGGGGGGCAATCAGCCCCAGCATTTT; cdr3_aa: CSARLGGGNQPQHF
v_call: TRBV7-9; d_call: TRBD2; j_call: TRBJ2-3; clone_size: many; cdr3_nt: TGTGCCAGCAGCTTGGGACTAGCGGGAGGGTATACGCAGTATTTT; cdr3_aa: CASSLGLAGGYTQYF
v_call: TRBV28; d_call: NA; j_call: TRBJ2-7; clone_size: many; cdr3_nt: TGTGCCAGCAGTTTAGGCTACGAGCAGTACTTC; cdr3_aa: CASSLGYEQYF
v_call: TRBV20-1; d_call: TRBD2; j_call: TRBJ2-3; clone_size: NA; cdr3_nt: TGCAGTGCTAGAGATCGTATTCGGACTAGCGTCACAGATACGCAGTATTTT; cdr3_aa: CSARDRIRTSVTDTQYF
v_call: TRBV9; d_call: NA; j_call: TRBJ2-3; clone_size: few; cdr3_nt: TGTGCCAGCAGCGCCTGGGGCTTGACTTTGGATACGCAGTATTTT; cdr3_aa: CASSAWGLTLDTQYF
v_call: TRBV20-1; d_call: NA; j_call: TRBJ1-1; clone_size: few; cdr3_nt: TGCAGTGCTATATCTCGGGACTCTGTCTTCCATACTGAAGCTTTCTTT; cdr3_aa: CSAISRDSVFHTEAFF
v_call: TRBV6-2/TRBV6-3; d_call: NA; j_call: TRBJ1-5; clone_size: many; cdr3_nt: TGTGCCAGCAGTTACCACTCCGGGGGAGGCAATCAGCCCCAGCATTTT; cdr3_aa: CASSYHSGGGNQPQHF
v_call: TRBV28; d_call: TRBD1; j_call: TRBJ2-2; clone_size: few; cdr3_nt: TGTGCCAGCAGTTTTATGACAGGGAGTACCGGGGAGCTGTTTTTT; cdr3_aa: CASSFMTGSTGELFF
v_call: TRBV12-3/TRBV12-4; d_call: NA; j_call: TRBJ1-6; clone_size: many; cdr3_nt: TGTGCCAGCAGTCGCCGGACAATACGTTCACCCCTCCACTTT; cdr3_aa: CASSRRTIRSPLHF
v_call: TRBV11-2; d_call: NA; j_call: TRBJ1-4; clone_size: NA; cdr3_nt: TGTGCCAGCAGCAAACTAAGGACAGAGGGAAAACTGTTTTTT; cdr3_aa: CASSKLRTEGKLFF
v_call: TRBV28; d_call: NA; j_call: TRBJ2-5; clone_size: NA; cdr3_nt: TGTGCCAGCAGTTTGGGCGGGTACCAAGAGACCCAGTACTTC; cdr3_aa: CASSLGGYQETQYF
v_call: TRBV7-2; d_call: NA; j_call: TRBJ2-1; clone_size: many; cdr3_nt: TGTGCCAGCAGCTCGGCAGGGGGGGACAGCTCCTACAATGAGCAGTTCTTC; cdr3_aa: CASSSAGGDSSYNEQFF
v_call: TRBV7-2; d_call: NA; j_call: TRBJ2-7; clone_size: few; cdr3_nt: TGTGCCAGCAGCTTTAGTCGGAGCTCCTACGAGCAGTACTTC; cdr3_aa: CASSFSRSSYEQYF
v_call: TRBV29-1; d_call: NA; j_call: TRBJ2-2; clone_size: many; cdr3_nt: TGCAGCGCGGGAGAGTACACCGGGGAGCTGTTTTTT; cdr3_aa: CSAGEYTGELFF